This T cell receptor (beta chain) was profiled in a study of shared clonotypes between healthy human individuals. Study findings and constraints: The donor pool, a small one, limited the genetic and exposure-history diversity represented.

As for this clone: Its antigen is currently unknown.

Using immunoSEQ multiplex PCR, the repertoire was profiled, and TCRdb retains in-frame clones only, with some absent. The sample has roughly 2,500,000 clones, more than 85% seen once. The sequence derives from a man between 18 and 29 years old in good health. Some clones in this sample may be carry-over from other donors' samples. The sample comprised naive CD4+ T cells from PBMCs. Subset meaning: CD45RA+ positively selected.

The chain's CDR3 is CATMSWQYQETQYF. CDR3 DNA sequence: TGTGCCACCATGAGCTGGCAGTACCAAGAGACCCAGTACTTC. V is TRBV10-3 and J is TRBJ2-5; D remains unclear. The CDR3 is 14 residues long. V was trimmed by 10 bases and J by 0 bases, leaving 15 bases between them. Germline assignment: CDR1 ENHRY and CDR2 SYGVKD.